Reported below is one T cell receptor beta chain. Its antigen is still unknown. The identical CDR3 is also encoded by other nucleotide sequences in the sample. It was around 190 ng DNA, 33,000 or so T cell genomes, that sorted-subset replicate PCRs used. The repertoire was sequenced with immunoSEQ multiplex PCR; TCRdb's copy has only in-frame clones and lacks some. This sample carries 2 million to 2.5 million clones, under 95% of them seen once, and the ten largest clones take 0.3% to 0.45%. The record originates from a study of shared clonotypes between healthy human individuals. General study results and limits: Limitation of the genetic and exposure-history diversity represented came from the few donors. Sharing across four donors was highest in naive CD4 (about 5%) and lowest in memory CD8 (approximately 0.4%).

V lost 5 bases, J lost 3 bases, and 2 bases lay in between. CDR1 MDHEN and CDR2 SYDVKM come from the germline V gene. This CDR3 spans 10 amino acids. The source is a man between 18 and 35 years old in good health. Some clones in this sample may be carry-over from other donors' samples. The chain uses TRBV28 and TRBJ2-7; D is undetermined. Material: naive CD4+ T cells from PBMCs. This sample's subset: CD45RA+ positively selected. The CDR3 DNA sequence: TGTGCCAGCAGTCTCTACGAGCAGTACTTC. Amino acids: CASSLYEQYF.